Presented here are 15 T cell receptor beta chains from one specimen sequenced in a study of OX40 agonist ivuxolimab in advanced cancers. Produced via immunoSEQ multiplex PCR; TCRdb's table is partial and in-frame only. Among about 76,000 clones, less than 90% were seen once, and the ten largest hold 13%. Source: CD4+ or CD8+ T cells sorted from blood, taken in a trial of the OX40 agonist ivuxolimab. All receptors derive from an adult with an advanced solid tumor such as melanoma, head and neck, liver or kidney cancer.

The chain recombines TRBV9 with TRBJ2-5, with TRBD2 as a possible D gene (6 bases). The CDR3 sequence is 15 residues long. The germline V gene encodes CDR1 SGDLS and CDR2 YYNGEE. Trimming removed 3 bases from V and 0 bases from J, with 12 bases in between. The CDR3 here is CASSAEGTNQETQYF. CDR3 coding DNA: TGTGCCAGCAGCGCGGAGGGGACCAACCAAGAGACCCAGTACTTC.

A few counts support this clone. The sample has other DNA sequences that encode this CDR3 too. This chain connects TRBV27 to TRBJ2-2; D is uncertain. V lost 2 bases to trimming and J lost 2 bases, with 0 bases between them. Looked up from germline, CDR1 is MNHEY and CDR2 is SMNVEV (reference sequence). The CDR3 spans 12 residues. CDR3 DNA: TGTGCCAGCAGTTTAAACACCGGGGAGCTGTTTTTT. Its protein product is CASSLNTGELFF.

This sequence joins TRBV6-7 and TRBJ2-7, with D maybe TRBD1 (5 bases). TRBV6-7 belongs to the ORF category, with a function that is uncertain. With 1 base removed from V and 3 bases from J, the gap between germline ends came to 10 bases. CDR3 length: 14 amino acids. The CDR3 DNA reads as TGTGCCAGCAGTTACTTCGCAGGGATCTACGAGCAGTACTTC. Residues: CASSYFAGIYEQYF.

The CDR3 loop is CASSLAGGPYNEQFF. The CDR3 nucleotides read TGTGCCAGCAGCTTAGCGGGAGGGCCTTACAATGAGCAGTTCTTC. The chain has TRBV11-2 and TRBJ2-1; 8 bases agree with TRBD2. With 1 base clipped from V and 4 bases from J, the junction kept 3 bases outside the gene matches. Germline lookup yields CDR1 SGHAT and CDR2 FQNNGV. The CDR3 has 15 residues.

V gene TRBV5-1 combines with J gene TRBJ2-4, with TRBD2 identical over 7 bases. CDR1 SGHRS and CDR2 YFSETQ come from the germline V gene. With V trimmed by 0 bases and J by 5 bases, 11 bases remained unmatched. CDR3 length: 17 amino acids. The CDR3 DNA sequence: TGCGCCAGCAGCTTGGCCTATACTGGGGAGGGACAAAACATTCAGTACTTC. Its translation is CASSLAYTGEGQNIQYF.

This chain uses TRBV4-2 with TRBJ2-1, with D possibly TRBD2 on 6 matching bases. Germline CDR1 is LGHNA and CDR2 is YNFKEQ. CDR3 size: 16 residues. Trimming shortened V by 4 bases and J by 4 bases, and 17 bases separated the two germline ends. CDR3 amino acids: CASSPSWGEIYNEQFF. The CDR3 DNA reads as TGTGCCAGCAGCCCCTCCTGGGGGGAAATTTACAATGAGCAGTTCTTC.

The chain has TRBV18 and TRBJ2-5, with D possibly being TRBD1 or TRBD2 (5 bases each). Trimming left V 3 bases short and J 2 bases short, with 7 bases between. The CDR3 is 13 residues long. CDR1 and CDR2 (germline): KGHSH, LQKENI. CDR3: CASSPGRQETQYF. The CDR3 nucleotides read TGTGCCAGCTCACCGGGACGACAAGAGACCCAGTACTTC. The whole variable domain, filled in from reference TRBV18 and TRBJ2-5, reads NAGVMQNPRHLVRRRGQEARLRCSPMKGHSHVYWYRQLPEEGLKFMVYLQKENIIDESGMPKERFSAEFPKEGPSILRIQQVVRGDSAAYFCASSPGRQETQYFGPGTRLLVL.

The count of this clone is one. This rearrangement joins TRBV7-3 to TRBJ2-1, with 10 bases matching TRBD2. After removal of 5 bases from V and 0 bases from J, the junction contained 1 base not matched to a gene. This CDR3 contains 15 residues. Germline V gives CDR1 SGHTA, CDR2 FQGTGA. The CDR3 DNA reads TGTGCCAGCAGCAGACTAGCGGGCTCCTACAATGAGCAGTTCTTC. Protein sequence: CASSRLAGSYNEQFF.

In DNA form, the CDR3 reads TGTGCCAGCAGTTTAGCGGGAGGTAACACAGATACGCAGTATTTT. It specifies CASSLAGGNTDTQYF. The chain carries TRBV28 and TRBJ2-3; 8 bases align to TRBD2. Germline-derived CDR1 and CDR2 are MDHEN and SYDVKM. This CDR3 has 15 amino acids. Losses at the gene ends were 2 bases for V and 2 bases for J; bases not matched to a gene: 3. The full variable domain, in which reference TRBV28 and TRBJ2-3 provide the parts outside the CDR3, is DVKVTQSSRYLVKRTGEKVFLECVQDMDHENMFWYRQDPGLGLRLIYFSYDVKMKEKGDIPEGYSVSREKKERFSLILESASTNQTSMYLCASSLAGGNTDTQYFGPGTRLTVL.

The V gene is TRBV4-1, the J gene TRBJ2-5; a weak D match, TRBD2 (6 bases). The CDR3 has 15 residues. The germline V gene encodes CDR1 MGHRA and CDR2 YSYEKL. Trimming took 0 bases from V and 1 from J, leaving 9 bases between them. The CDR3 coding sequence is TGCGCCAGCAGCCAAGATCCCGGGGGCCAAGAGACCCAGTACTTC. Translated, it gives CASSQDPGGQETQYF.

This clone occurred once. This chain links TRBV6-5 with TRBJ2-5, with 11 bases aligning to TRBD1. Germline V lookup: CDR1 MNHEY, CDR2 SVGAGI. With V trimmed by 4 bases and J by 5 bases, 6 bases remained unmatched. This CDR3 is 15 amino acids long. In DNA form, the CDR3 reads TGTGCCAGCAGTTCCCGTGGACAGGGGGCGGAGACCCAGTACTTC. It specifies CASSSRGQGAETQYF.

In DNA, the CDR3 is TGTGCCAGCAGTATGACAGGGTCGGATGGCTACACCTTC. Protein sequence: CASSMTGSDGYTF. V gene TRBV5-4 combines with J gene TRBJ1-2; 7 nucleotides match TRBD1. CDR1 is SGHNT and CDR2 is YYREEE in the germline V gene (reference sequence). The CDR3 runs to 13 residues. V gave up 5 bases and J gave up 6 bases; unmatched junction bases: 7.

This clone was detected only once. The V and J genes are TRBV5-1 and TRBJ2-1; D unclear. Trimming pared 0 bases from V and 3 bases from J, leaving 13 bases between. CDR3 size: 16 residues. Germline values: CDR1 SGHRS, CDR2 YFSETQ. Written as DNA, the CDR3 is TGCGCCAGCAGCTTGGAAAACTGGGCCAACTACAATGAGCAGTTCTTC. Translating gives CASSLENWANYNEQFF.

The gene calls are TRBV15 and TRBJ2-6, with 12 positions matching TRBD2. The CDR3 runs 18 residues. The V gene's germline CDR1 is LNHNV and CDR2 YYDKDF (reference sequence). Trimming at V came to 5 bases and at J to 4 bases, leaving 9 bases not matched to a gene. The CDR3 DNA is TGTGCCACCAGCGGGACTAGCGGGTTTTCTGCCGGGGCCAACGTCCTGACTTTC. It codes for CATSGTSGFSAGANVLTF.

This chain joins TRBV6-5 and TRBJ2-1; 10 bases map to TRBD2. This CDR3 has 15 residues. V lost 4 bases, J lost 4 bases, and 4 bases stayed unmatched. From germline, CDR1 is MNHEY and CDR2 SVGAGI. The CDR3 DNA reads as TGTGCCAGCAGTTTTTCTAGCGGGAGTTACAATGAGCAGTTCTTC. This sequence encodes CASSFSSGSYNEQFF.